These 24 T cell receptor beta chains share one sample of origin, sequenced in a study of cytomegalovirus exposure and HLA in healthy donors. PCR used 60 Vbeta primers and 13 Jbeta primers. Libraries were prepared by immunoSEQ multiplex PCR; TCRdb keeps only in-frame clonotypes and omits some of them. The table records approximately 180,000 clones, 81% of them present only once. Sequenced material: PBMCs. Receptor source: a man younger than 30 in good health and CMV-seronegative.

J is TRBJ2-5 and V is TRBV2; TRBD1 aligns across 9 bases. Judging by the DNA end, TRBJ2-7 fits better; the J call may be wrong. The germline CDR1 and CDR2 sequences are SNHLY and FYNNEI. The CDR3 loop spans 13 amino acids. CDR3 loop: CASSGQGVNEQYF. The CDR3 DNA reads TGTGCCAGCAGTGGACAGGGGGTCAACGAGCAGTACTTC.

The CDR3 DNA is TGTGCCAGCAGCTCTCTAGGCTCTGGGGCCAACGTCCTGACTTTC. This encodes CASSSLGSGANVLTF. The chain couples TRBV27 to TRBJ2-6; D ambiguous. CDR1 MNHEY and CDR2 SMNVEV come from the germline V gene (reference sequence). CDR3 size: 15 residues. Between the trimmed V and J ends, which lost 6 bases and 0 bases, there was a span of 9 bases.

The J gene is TRBJ2-7, the V gene TRBV7-2; tentatively, D is TRBD2 (6 bases). The V and J ends lost 8 bases and 3 bases respectively, with 17 bases between them. Germline loops: CDR1 SGHTA, CDR2 FQGNSA. CDR3 length: 14 amino acids. CDR3 DNA: TGTGCCAGCCGCCAGGGAGGAATCGTCTACGAGCAGTACTTC. Its translation is CASRQGGIVYEQYF. Full variable domain (missing parts from reference TRBV7-2 and TRBJ2-7): GAGVSQSPSNKVTEKGKDVELRCDPISGHTALYWYRQSLGQGLEFLIYFQGNSAPDKSGLPSDRFSAERTGGSVSTLTIQRTQQEDSAVYLCASRQGGIVYEQYFGPGTRLTVT.

V gene TRBV15 combines with J gene TRBJ2-3; D is possibly TRBD1 (6 bases). The V gene lost 0 bases and the J gene lost 4 bases, with 8 bases spanning the gap. The CDR3 has 14 residues. The germline V gene encodes CDR1 LNHNV and CDR2 YYDKDF (reference sequence). The CDR3 loop is CATSRDSGADTQYF. CDR3 coding DNA: TGTGCCACCAGCAGAGATTCAGGGGCAGATACGCAGTATTTT.

This clone has more than one count but fewer than ten. The chain uses TRBV10-3 and TRBJ2-1, with D possibly TRBD2 on 6 matching bases. Between the trimmed V and J ends, which lost 0 bases and 5 bases, there was a span of 11 bases. Germline V gene data show CDR1 as ENHRY and CDR2 as SYGVKD. The CDR3 has 15 residues. CDR3 DNA sequence: TGTGCCATCAGTGAGTCGTTGGGGAGGAACAATGAGCAGTTCTTC. It codes for CAISESLGRNNEQFF.

This chain uses TRBV27 with TRBJ2-1; no definite D call. Germline V CDR1 and CDR2: MNHEY, SMNVEV (reference sequence). There are 17 residues in the CDR3. V dropped 5 bases and J dropped 5 bases, with 22 bases sitting between them. CDR3 residues: CASSPILDPLRNNEQFF. As DNA, the CDR3 is TGTGCCAGCAGTCCCATCCTGGATCCCTTGAGGAACAATGAGCAGTTCTTC.

V and J are TRBV4-2 and TRBJ2-1; 10 nucleotides align to TRBD2. The trim removed 0 bases at V and 5 bases at J, leaving 4 bases unmatched. Germline CDR1 and CDR2: LGHNA and YNFKEQ. This CDR3 spans 16 amino acids. This CDR3 is CASSQDFLAGDNEQFF. The CDR3 bases are TGTGCCAGCAGCCAAGACTTTCTAGCGGGGGACAATGAGCAGTTCTTC.

The rearrangement joins TRBV27 to TRBJ1-4; TRBD1 matches at 9 bases. The germline V gene encodes CDR1 MNHEY and CDR2 SMNVEV (reference sequence). This CDR3 has 17 amino acids. The trim removed 6 bases at V and 5 bases at J, leaving 13 bases unmatched. In nucleotides, the CDR3 is TGTGCCAGCAGGTTGTGGAGGCCCGGGACAGGGAATGAAAAACTGTTTTTT. It translates to CASRLWRPGTGNEKLFF.

The chain couples TRBV27 to TRBJ2-2; TRBD2 is a possible D gene (7 bases). There are 15 residues in the CDR3. The V gene's germline CDR1 is MNHEY and CDR2 SMNVEV (reference sequence). V lost 1 base, J lost 6 bases, and 12 bases lay in between. CDR3 region: CASSLLGGRAGELFF. In DNA, the CDR3 is TGTGCCAGCAGTTTATTGGGGGGGCGGGCCGGGGAGCTGTTTTTT.

The CDR3 DNA sequence: TGTGCCAGCAGCCTGGGACGCAGGGGCACTGAAGCTTTCTTT. Encoded protein: CASSLGRRGTEAFF. This chain uses TRBV11-2 with TRBJ1-1; tentative D call: TRBD1 (6 bases). The V and J ends lost 5 bases and 4 bases respectively, with 14 bases between them. Germline V CDR1 and CDR2: SGHAT, FQNNGV. The CDR3 is 14 residues long.

The V and J genes are TRBV19 and TRBJ1-5; D gene uncertain. Per the germline V gene, CDR1 is LNHDA and CDR2 is SQIVND (reference sequence). The CDR3 has 14 residues. Trimming shortened V by 8 bases and J by 0 bases, and 11 bases separated the two germline ends. This CDR3 is CASSHVYSNQPQHF. Here the CDR3 DNA reads TGTGCCAGTTCACACGTTTATAGCAATCAGCCCCAGCATTTT.

The genes are TRBV2 and TRBJ1-4; the match to TRBD1 covers 9 bases. V trimming: 4 bases; J trimming: 3 bases; junction bases outside the gene matches: 0. CDR3 size: 14 residues. CDR1 is SNHLY and CDR2 is FYNNEI in the germline V gene. The CDR3 is CASSGDRANEKLFF. As DNA, the CDR3 is TGTGCCAGCAGTGGGGACAGGGCTAATGAAAAACTGTTTTTT.

V and J are TRBV5-4 and TRBJ1-6; 7 positions agree with TRBD1. Trimming took 4 bases from V and 9 from J; bases not matched to a gene: 10. This CDR3 is 15 amino acids long. Germline V gene data show CDR1 as SGHNT and CDR2 as YYREEE (reference sequence). The CDR3 DNA follows: TGTGCCAGCAGCCCTGGAGGGGGCTTTAGTTCACCCCTCCACTTT. The encoded protein is CASSPGGGFSSPLHF. The full variable domain, with the rest looked up from reference TRBV5-4 and TRBJ1-6, is ETGVTQSPTHLIKTRGQQVTLRCSSQSGHNTVSWYQQALGQGPQFIFQYYREEENGRGNFPPRFSGLQFPNYSSELNVNALELDDSALYLCASSPGGGFSSPLHFGNGTRLTVT.

This chain uses TRBV7-8 with TRBJ2-7; TRBD2 matches 7 bases. The germline gives CDR1 SGHVS, CDR2 FQNEAQ. The CDR3 has 15 amino acids. The V and J ends lost 8 bases and 2 bases, in that order; junction bases with no gene match: 12. The CDR3 sequence: CASRGDSSNTYEQYF. DNA for the CDR3: TGTGCCAGCCGGGGGGACTCCAGTAACACCTACGAGCAGTACTTC.

This clone was observed once. The V gene is TRBV2, the J gene TRBJ1-2, with a tentative D call TRBD1 (5 bases). Germline lookup yields CDR1 SNHLY and CDR2 FYNNEI. Trimming shortened V by 8 bases and J by 4 bases, and 14 bases separated the two germline ends. This CDR3 is 13 amino acids long. The CDR3 is CASGGLGPYGYTF. As DNA, the CDR3 is TGTGCCAGCGGGGGGTTGGGGCCCTATGGCTACACCTTC.

This chain links TRBV6-6 with TRBJ1-2; 9 bases align to TRBD1. Germline assignment: CDR1 MNHNY and CDR2 SVGAGI (reference sequence). Unmatched junction bases numbered 6, after V lost 0 bases and J lost 4 bases. CDR3 size: 16 residues. CDR3 sequence: CASSYSQGQGLYGYTF. The CDR3 nucleotides are TGTGCCAGCAGTTACTCGCAGGGACAGGGCCTCTATGGCTACACCTTC.

This sequence joins TRBV10-3 and TRBJ1-1; no reliable D call. Germline V CDR1 and CDR2: ENHRY, SYGVKD. The CDR3 is made up of 13 amino acids. V dropped 5 bases and J dropped 1 base, with 8 bases sitting between them. DNA for the CDR3: TGTGCCATCAGTTCCGACAAGAACACTGAAGCTTTCTTT. Amino acid sequence: CAISSDKNTEAFF.

The V and J genes are TRBV19 and TRBJ2-1; 10 bases are a match to TRBD2. The CDR3 has 15 amino acids. V lost 8 bases and J lost 9; bases outside the gene matches: 13. The germline gives CDR1 LNHDA, CDR2 SQIVND (reference sequence). CDR3 sequence: CASHGGLAGAGEQFF. The CDR3 nucleotides read TGTGCCAGTCACGGGGGGCTAGCGGGAGCGGGTGAGCAGTTCTTC.

Points on this clone: A read error may account for a junction end that differs from germline. The chain combines TRBV7-9 with TRBJ2-3, with 7 bases that match TRBD1. CDR1 and CDR2 (germline): SEHNR, FQNEAQ (reference sequence). The CDR3 runs to 16 residues. CDR3 region: CSSSLGGRGITDTQYF. The CDR3 bases are TGTTCCAGCAGCTTAGGTGGCAGGGGGATCACAGATACGCAGTATTTT. Complete variable domain (other parts from reference TRBV7-9 and TRBJ2-3): DTGVSQNPRHKITKRGQNVTFRCDPISEHNRLYWYRQTLGQGPEFLTYFQNEAQLEKSRLLSDRFSAERPKGSFSTLEIQRTEQGDSAMYLCSSSLGGRGITDTQYFGPGTRLTVL.

The chain couples TRBV11-3 to TRBJ2-1; the D is unclear. V dropped 1 base and J dropped 7 bases, with 11 bases sitting between them. This CDR3 region has 14 residues. Germline CDR1 and CDR2: SGHNT and YENEEA. Written as DNA, the CDR3 is TGTGCCAGCAGCTTAGGTGAGTTCGGGAATGAGCAGTTCTTC. It encodes CASSLGEFGNEQFF.

The gene calls are TRBV5-1 and TRBJ2-3, with D possibly TRBD2 on 6 matching bases. Trimming left V 7 bases short and J 3 bases short, with 21 bases between. The V gene's germline CDR1 is SGHRS and CDR2 YFSETQ. There are 16 residues in the CDR3. The CDR3 reads CASLSSAGSLTDTQYF. CDR3 nucleotide sequence: TGCGCCAGCCTCAGCAGCGCGGGGTCCCTAACAGATACGCAGTATTTT.

The chain uses TRBV30 and TRBJ2-1; 7 bases are shared with TRBD1. The germline V gene encodes CDR1 GTSNPN and CDR2 SVGIG (reference sequence). Trimming at V came to 5 bases and at J to 8 bases, leaving 15 bases not matched to a gene. CDR3 size: 15 residues. The CDR3 here is CAWGNRGRLHDEQFF. CDR3 in DNA: TGTGCCTGGGGAAACAGGGGACGTTTACACGATGAGCAGTTCTTC.

The J gene is TRBJ2-1, the V gene TRBV27; 11 bases are shared with TRBD2. Germline values: CDR1 MNHEY, CDR2 SMNVEV (reference sequence). After removal of 3 bases from V and 6 bases from J, the junction contained 4 bases not matched to a gene. This CDR3 is 15 amino acids long. DNA for the CDR3: TGTGCCAGCAGTTTCGGACTAGCGGGTTTCAATGAGCAGTTCTTC. It codes for CASSFGLAGFNEQFF.

The rearrangement joins TRBV11-3 to TRBJ2-7, with D tentatively TRBD1 (6 bases). The germline V and J ends were trimmed by 1 base and 4 bases, with 8 bases remaining between them. Germline CDR1 is SGHNT and CDR2 is YENEEA. The length of the CDR3 is 13 residues. The CDR3 region has the DNA TGTGCCAGCAGCTTAGCACAGGGTTACGAGCAGTACTTC. It translates to CASSLAQGYEQYF.